The T cell receptor (beta chain) under discussion was sequenced for a study of read filtering for tumor transcriptome and immune sequencing. Study information: Patients were 17 male and about 15 female, mean age 65.9 years, range about 47 to 80. General study points: About 80% of IR-seq clonotypes had one read, totaling 3% to 4% of reads; RNA-seq: roughly 76% and 46%.

J lost 5 bases, V lost 2 bases, and 7 bases had no gene match. There are 15 residues in the CDR3. Germline V lookup: CDR1 DFQATT, CDR2 SNEGSKA (reference sequence). This clonotype was counted at least ten times. Its antigen remains unidentified. Molecular barcoded adaptors covering alpha/delta and beta/gamma chains were used on about 0.4 ug RNA. Each CDR3 protein gets one entry after TCRdb re-called the reads with MiXCR. The sample holds approximately 37,000 distinct CDR3 sequences; 14% are singletons and the top ten take 18%. The origin of this receptor is a donor at least 40 years old with multiple myeloma. This chain links TRBV20-1 with TRBJ2-2; 8 bases fit TRBD2. Sequencing was done on a sample of a population of CD138-negative cells sorted from bone marrow. In DNA form, the CDR3 reads TGCAGTGCTAGACAGCGGGGGATGAATACCGGGGAGCTGTTTTTT. Residues: CSARQRGMNTGELFF.